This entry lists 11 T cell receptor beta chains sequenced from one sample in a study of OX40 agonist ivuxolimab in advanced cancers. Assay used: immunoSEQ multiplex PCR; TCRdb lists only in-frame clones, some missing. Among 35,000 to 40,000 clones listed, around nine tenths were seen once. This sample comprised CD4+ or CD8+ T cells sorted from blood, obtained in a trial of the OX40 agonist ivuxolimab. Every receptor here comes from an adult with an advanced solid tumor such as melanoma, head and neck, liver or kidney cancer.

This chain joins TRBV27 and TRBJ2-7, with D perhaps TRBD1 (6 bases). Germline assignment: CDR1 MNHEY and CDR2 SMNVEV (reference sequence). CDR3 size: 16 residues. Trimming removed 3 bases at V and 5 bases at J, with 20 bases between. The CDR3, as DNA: TGTGCCAGCAGTTTCAGTCCAGGGGATTTAGTCAACGAGCAGTACTTC. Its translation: CASSFSPGDLVNEQYF.

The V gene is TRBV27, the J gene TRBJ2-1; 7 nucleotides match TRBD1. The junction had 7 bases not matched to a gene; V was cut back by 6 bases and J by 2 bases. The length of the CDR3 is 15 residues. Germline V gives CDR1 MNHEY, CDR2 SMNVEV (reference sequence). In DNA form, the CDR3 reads TGTGCCAGCAGAACCGGGACAGAGACCTACAATGAGCAGTTCTTC. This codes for CASRTGTETYNEQFF.

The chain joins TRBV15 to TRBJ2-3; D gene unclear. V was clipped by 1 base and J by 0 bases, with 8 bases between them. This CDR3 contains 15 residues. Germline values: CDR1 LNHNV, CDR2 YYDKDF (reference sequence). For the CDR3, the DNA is TGTGCCACCAGCAGAGTTCGTGCTAGCACAGATACGCAGTATTTT. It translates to CATSRVRASTDTQYF. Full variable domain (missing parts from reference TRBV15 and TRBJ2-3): DAMVIQNPRYQVTQFGKPVTLSCSQTLNHNVMYWYQQKSSQAPKLLFHYYDKDFNNEADTPDNFQSRRPNTSFCFLDIRSPGLGDTAMYLCATSRVRASTDTQYFGPGTRLTVL.

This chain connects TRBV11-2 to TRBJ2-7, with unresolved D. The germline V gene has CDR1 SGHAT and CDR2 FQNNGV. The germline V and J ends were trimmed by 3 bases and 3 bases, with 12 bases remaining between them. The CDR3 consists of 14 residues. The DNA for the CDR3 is TGTGCCAGCAGCTTGGGTGCTGGGAACTACGAGCAGTACTTC. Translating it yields CASSLGAGNYEQYF.

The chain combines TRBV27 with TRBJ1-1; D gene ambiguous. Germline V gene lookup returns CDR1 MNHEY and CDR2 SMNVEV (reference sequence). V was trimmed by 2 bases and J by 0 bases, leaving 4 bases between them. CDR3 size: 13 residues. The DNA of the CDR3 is TGTGCCAGCAGTTTACTATTGAACACTGAAGCTTTCTTT. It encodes CASSLLLNTEAFF.

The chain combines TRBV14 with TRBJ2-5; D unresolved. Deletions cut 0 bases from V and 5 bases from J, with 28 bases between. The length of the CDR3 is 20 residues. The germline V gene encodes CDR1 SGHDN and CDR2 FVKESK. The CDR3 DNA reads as TGTGCCAGCAGCCAAGAAGAGTGGGTATTGGGCAAGGCTGGATTTGAGACCCAGTACTTC. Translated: CASSQEEWVLGKAGFETQYF.

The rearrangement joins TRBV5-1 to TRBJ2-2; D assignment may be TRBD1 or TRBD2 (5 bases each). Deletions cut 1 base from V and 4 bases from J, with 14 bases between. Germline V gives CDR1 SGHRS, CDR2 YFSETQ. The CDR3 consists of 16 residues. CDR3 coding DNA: TGCGCCAGCAGCTTGCTTTGGGGCGCGGGCACCGGGGAGCTGTTTTTT. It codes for CASSLLWGAGTGELFF.

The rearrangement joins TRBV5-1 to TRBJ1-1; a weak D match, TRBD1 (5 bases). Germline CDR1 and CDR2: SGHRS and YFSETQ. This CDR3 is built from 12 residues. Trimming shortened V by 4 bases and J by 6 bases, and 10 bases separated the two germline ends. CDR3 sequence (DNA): TGCGCCAGCAGCGCATGGGGGGCTGAAGCTTTCTTT. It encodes CASSAWGAEAFF.

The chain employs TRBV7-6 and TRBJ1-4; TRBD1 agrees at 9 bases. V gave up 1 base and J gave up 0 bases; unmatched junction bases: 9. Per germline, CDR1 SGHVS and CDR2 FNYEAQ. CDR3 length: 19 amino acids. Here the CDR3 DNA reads TGTGCCAGCAGCTTAGACACAGGGGGCTACTATGCAACTAATGAAAAACTGTTTTTT. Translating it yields CASSLDTGGYYATNEKLFF.

CDR3 DNA sequence: TGTGCCAGCAGTTGGGGCCGGCAGGGTATGGCCAAAAACATTCAGTACTTC. It is translated as CASSWGRQGMAKNIQYF. This chain links TRBV28 with TRBJ2-4; D possibly corresponds to TRBD1 (5 bases). The CDR3 runs 17 residues. The V gene's germline CDR1 is MDHEN and CDR2 SYDVKM. V was pared by 4 bases and J by 1 base, with 17 bases between.

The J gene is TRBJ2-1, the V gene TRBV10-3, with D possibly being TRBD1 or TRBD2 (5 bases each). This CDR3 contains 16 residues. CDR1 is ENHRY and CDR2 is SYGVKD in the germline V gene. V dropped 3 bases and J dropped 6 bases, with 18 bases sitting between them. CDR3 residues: CAISDPGPKVCNEQFF. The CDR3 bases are TGTGCCATCAGTGACCCGGGACCCAAAGTTTGCAATGAGCAGTTCTTC.